This T cell receptor beta chain was captured in a study of PD-L1 blockade in urothelial cancer. Time point reported: peripheral blood 6 weeks after treatment start. Assay: immunoSEQ multiplex PCR; the TCRdb copy retains only in-frame clones and omits some. The table includes some 110,000 clones, around 90% detected once. Only one count was recorded for this clone. The CDR3 loop spans 14 amino acids. The germline gives CDR1 SGHDT, CDR2 YYEEEE. V was cut by 1 base and J by 4 bases, with 8 bases left in between. The source was PBMCs, collected around atezolizumab (anti-PD-L1) treatment. The TCR originated in a man in his sixties with urothelial cancer. The gene calls are TRBV5-6 and TRBJ1-4; D is uncertain. The CDR3 here is CASSLLGLNEKLFF. CDR3 in DNA: TGTGCCAGCAGCTTGCTGGGCCTTAATGAAAAACTGTTTTTT.